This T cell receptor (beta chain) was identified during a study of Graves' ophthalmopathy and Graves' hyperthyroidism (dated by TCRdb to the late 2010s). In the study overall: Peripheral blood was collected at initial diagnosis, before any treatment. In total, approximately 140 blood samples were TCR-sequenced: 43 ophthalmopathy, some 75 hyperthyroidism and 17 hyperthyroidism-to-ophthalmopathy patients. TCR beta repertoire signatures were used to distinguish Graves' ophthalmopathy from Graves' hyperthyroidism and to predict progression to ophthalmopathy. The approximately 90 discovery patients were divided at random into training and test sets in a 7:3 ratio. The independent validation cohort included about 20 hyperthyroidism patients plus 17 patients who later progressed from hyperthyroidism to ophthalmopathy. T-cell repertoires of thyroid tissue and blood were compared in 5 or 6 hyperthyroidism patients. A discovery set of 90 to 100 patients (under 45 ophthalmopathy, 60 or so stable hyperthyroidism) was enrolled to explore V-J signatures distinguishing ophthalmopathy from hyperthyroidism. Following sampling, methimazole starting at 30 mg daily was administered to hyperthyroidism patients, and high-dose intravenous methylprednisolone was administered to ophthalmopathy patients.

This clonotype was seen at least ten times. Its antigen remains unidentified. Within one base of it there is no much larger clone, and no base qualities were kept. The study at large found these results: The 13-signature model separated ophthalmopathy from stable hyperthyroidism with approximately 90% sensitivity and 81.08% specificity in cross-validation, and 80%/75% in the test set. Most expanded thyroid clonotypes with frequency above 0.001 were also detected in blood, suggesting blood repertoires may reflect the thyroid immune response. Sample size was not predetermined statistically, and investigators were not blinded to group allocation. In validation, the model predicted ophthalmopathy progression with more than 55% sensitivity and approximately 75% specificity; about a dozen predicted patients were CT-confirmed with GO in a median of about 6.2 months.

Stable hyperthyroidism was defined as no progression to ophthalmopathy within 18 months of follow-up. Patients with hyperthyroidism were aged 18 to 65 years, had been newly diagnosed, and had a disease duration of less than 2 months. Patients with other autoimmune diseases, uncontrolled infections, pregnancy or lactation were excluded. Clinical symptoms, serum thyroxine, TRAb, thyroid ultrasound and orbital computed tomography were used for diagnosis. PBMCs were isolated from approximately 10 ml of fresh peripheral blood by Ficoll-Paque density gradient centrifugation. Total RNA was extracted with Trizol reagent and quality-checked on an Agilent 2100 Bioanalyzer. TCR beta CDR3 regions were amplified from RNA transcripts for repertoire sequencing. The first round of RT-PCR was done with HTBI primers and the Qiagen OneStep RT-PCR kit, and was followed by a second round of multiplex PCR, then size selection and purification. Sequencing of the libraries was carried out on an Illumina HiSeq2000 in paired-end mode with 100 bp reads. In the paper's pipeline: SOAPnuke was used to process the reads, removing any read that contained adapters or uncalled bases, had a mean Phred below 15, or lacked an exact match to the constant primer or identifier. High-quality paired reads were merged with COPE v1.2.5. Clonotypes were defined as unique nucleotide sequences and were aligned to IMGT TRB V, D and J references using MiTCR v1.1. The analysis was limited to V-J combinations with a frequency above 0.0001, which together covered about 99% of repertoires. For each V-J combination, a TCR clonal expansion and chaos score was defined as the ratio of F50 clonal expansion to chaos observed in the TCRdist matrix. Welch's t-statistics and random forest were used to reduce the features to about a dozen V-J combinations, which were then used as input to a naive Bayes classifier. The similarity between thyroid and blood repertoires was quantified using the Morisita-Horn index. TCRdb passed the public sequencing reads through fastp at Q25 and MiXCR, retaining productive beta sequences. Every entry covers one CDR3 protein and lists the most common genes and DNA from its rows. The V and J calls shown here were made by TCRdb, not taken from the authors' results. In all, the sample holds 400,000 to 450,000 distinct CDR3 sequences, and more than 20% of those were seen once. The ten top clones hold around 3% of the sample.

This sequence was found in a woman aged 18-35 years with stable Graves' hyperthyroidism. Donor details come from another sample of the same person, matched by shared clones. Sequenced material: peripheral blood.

The CDR3 protein sequence reads: CASSTSGLQQYF. The DNA sequence follows: TGTGCCAGCAGCACTTCAGGTTTGCAGCAGTACTTC. The chain was built from TRBV5-4 and TRBJ2-7; the D gene identity is not certain. V is pared back by 4 bases and J by 8 bases, with 13 bases lying between the germline termini. The CDR3, cysteine through phenylalanine, is 12 amino acids long. The retained sequence is limited to the CDR3, 36 bases, with the frame set at the first base. Sequences SGHNT (CDR1) and YYREEE (CDR2) are obtained from the germline V gene (reference sequence). Full variable domain (CDR3 extended with the reference TRBV5-4 and TRBJ2-7 proteins): ETGVTQSPTHLIKTRGQQVTLRCSSQSGHNTVSWYQQALGQGPQFIFQYYREEENGRGNFPPRFSGLQFPNYSSELNVNALELDDSALYLCASSTSGLQQYFGPGTRLTVT.